The rows below give T cell receptor beta chains drawn from one sample of a study of beta chain features in type 1 diabetes. Repertoires were generated with immunoSEQ multiplex PCR, while TCRdb's copy carries only in-frame clones and drops some. The sample contains 250,000 or so clones, about 25% of which appear only once. The sequenced sample consisted of central memory CD4+ T cells from blood. These TCRs come from a man aged 30-40 years in good health. The CDR3 runs from the conserved cysteine through the conserved F or W. Each record gives: J gene, clone size, V gene, D gene, CDR3 protein, CDR3 DNA. The D gene is left open where the match is weak. Clone size, where shown, is once, few, many, or a class for clones that have expanded.

J: TRBJ2-5; size: -; V: TRBV7-9; D: TRBD1; CDR3: CASSSRTGLQETQYF; DNA: TGTGCCAGCAGCTCCCGGACAGGATTACAAGAGACCCAGTACTTC
J: TRBJ1-1; size: -; V: TRBV5-4; D: -; CDR3: CASSLGHMNTEAFF; DNA: TGTGCCAGCAGCTTGGGCCACATGAACACTGAAGCTTTCTTT
J: TRBJ2-3; size: -; V: TRBV11-3; D: -; CDR3: CASSVTGTSTDTQYF; DNA: TGTGCCAGCAGCGTTACCGGGACTAGCACAGATACGCAGTATTTT
J: TRBJ2-5; size: -; V: TRBV25-1; D: -; CDR3: CASSEGTVEYF; DNA: TGTGCCAGCAGTGAGGGAACAGTGGAGTACTTC
J: TRBJ2-1; size: -; V: TRBV19; D: -; CDR3: CASSPRGDEQFF; DNA: TGTGCCAGTAGTCCTCGGGGAGATGAGCAGTTCTTC
J: TRBJ1-6; size: many; V: TRBV6-5; D: -; CDR3: CASRIQGSYNSPLHF; DNA: TGTGCCAGCAGGATACAGGGTAGCTATAATTCACCCCTCCACTTT
J: TRBJ2-3; size: -; V: TRBV7-2; D: TRBD1; CDR3: CASSSRQGSTDTQYF; DNA: TGTGCCAGCAGCTCCCGACAGGGGAGCACAGATACGCAGTATTTT
J: TRBJ1-5; size: -; V: TRBV30; D: TRBD1; CDR3: CAWSGDRANQPQHF; DNA: TGTGCCTGGAGTGGGGACAGGGCCAATCAGCCCCAGCATTTT
J: TRBJ2-1; size: -; V: TRBV7-2; D: TRBD2; CDR3: CASSRISGGGEQFF; DNA: TGTGCCAGCAGCCGTATATCGGGGGGAGGAGAGCAGTTCTTC
J: TRBJ2-7; size: few; V: TRBV7-2; D: -; CDR3: CASSLPGSLGEQYF; DNA: TGTGCCAGCAGCTTACCAGGGTCCTTGGGCGAGCAGTACTTC
J: TRBJ2-7; size: -; V: TRBV20-1; D: -; CDR3: CSAQRDEQYF; DNA: TGCAGTGCCCAGAGGGACGAGCAGTACTTC
J: TRBJ2-5; size: few; V: TRBV7-2; D: -; CDR3: CASSLTRETQYF; DNA: TGTGCCAGCAGCTTAACGAGGGAGACCCAGTACTTC
J: TRBJ1-5; size: medium-sized; V: TRBV10-3; D: TRBD1; CDR3: CAISERQGSQPQHF; DNA: TGTGCCATCAGTGAAAGACAGGGTAGTCAGCCCCAGCATTTT
J: TRBJ2-1; size: few; V: TRBV29-1; D: TRBD2; CDR3: CSGAGTSAYNEQFF; DNA: TGCAGCGGTGCCGGGACTAGCGCCTACAATGAGCAGTTCTTC
J: TRBJ2-7; size: -; V: TRBV7-2; D: -; CDR3: CASSSGPNYEQYF; DNA: TGTGCCAGCAGCTCGGGACCGAACTACGAGCAGTACTTC
J: TRBJ2-1; size: few; V: TRBV30; D: -; CDR3: CAWTGASGSSWFF; DNA: TGTGCCTGGACAGGGGCTAGCGGATCAAGTTGGTTCTTC
J: TRBJ2-3; size: few; V: TRBV11-2; D: TRBD2; CDR3: CASSLAPSGWDTQYF; DNA: TGTGCCAGCAGCTTAGCACCTAGCGGATGGGATACGCAGTATTTT
J: TRBJ2-3; size: -; V: TRBV5-1; D: -; CDR3: CASSLGQTDTQYF; DNA: TGCGCCAGCAGCCTTGGGCAAACAGATACGCAGTATTTT
J: TRBJ2-5; size: -; V: TRBV29-1; D: TRBD2; CDR3: CSVGGGVAGGGETQYF; DNA: TGCAGCGTTGGGGGTGGAGTAGCGGGAGGTGGCGAGACCCAGTACTTC
J: TRBJ2-7; size: few; V: TRBV27; D: TRBD2; CDR3: CASSFGGRASEQYF; DNA: TGTGCCAGCAGTTTTGGCGGGAGGGCGAGCGAGCAGTACTTC
J: TRBJ2-1; size: many; V: TRBV7-9; D: -; CDR3: CASSLAGSRINNEQFF; DNA: TGTGCCAGCAGCTTGGCTGGGAGCAGGATCAATAATGAGCAGTTCTTC
J: TRBJ2-1; size: -; V: TRBV25-1; D: TRBD2; CDR3: CANSTSGGYNEQFF; DNA: TGTGCCAACAGTACTAGCGGGGGTTACAATGAGCAGTTCTTC
J: TRBJ2-3; size: -; V: TRBV20-1; D: -; CDR3: CSARDTDTQYF; DNA: TGCAGTGCTAGAGACACAGATACGCAGTATTTT
J: TRBJ2-5; size: -; V: TRBV5-4; D: -; CDR3: CASSPRGPEETQYF; DNA: TGTGCCAGCAGCCCCCGGGGGCCCGAAGAGACCCAGTACTTC
J: TRBJ1-4; size: few; V: TRBV10-3; D: -; CDR3: CATARVEGTNEKLFF; DNA: TGTGCCACCGCCAGGGTGGAGGGAACTAATGAAAAACTGTTTTTT
J: TRBJ2-5; size: -; V: TRBV2; D: -; CDR3: CASSVGAETQYF; DNA: TGTGCCAGCAGTGTGGGGGCAGAGACCCAGTACTTC
J: TRBJ2-1; size: -; V: TRBV27; D: TRBD2; CDR3: CASNMGLAGGPYNEQFF; DNA: TGTGCCAGCAACATGGGACTAGCGGGAGGGCCCTACAATGAGCAGTTCTTC
J: TRBJ2-3; size: few; V: TRBV11-3; D: -; CDR3: CASSSGSTDTQYF; DNA: TGTGCCAGCAGCTCCGGCTCCACAGATACGCAGTATTTT
J: TRBJ2-4; size: few; V: TRBV5-5; D: TRBD1; CDR3: CASSVGQENIQYF; DNA: TGTGCCAGCAGCGTAGGACAGGAAAACATTCAGTACTTC
J: TRBJ2-7; size: -; V: TRBV6-5; D: -; CDR3: CASSEEVGPKQYF; DNA: TGTGCCAGCAGTGAAGAAGTCGGTCCCAAGCAGTACTTC
J: TRBJ2-1; size: -; V: TRBV11-2; D: -; CDR3: CASSLGMPYNEQFF; DNA: TGTGCCAGCAGCTTAGGGATGCCCTACAATGAGCAGTTCTTC
J: TRBJ1-1; size: -; V: TRBV30; D: -; CDR3: CAWREGAEAFF; DNA: TGTGCCTGGAGAGAGGGGGCTGAAGCTTTCTTT
J: TRBJ2-7; size: -; V: TRBV29-1; D: -; CDR3: CSVEDQGGANYEQYF; DNA: TGCAGCGTTGAAGATCAAGGCGGGGCGAACTACGAGCAGTACTTC
J: TRBJ1-5; size: -; V: TRBV30; D: TRBD1; CDR3: CACSRGQGGNQPQHF; DNA: TGTGCCTGTTCCCGTGGACAGGGTGGAAATCAGCCCCAGCATTTT
J: TRBJ2-7; size: few; V: TRBV7-2; D: -; CDR3: CASSLDTHEQYF; DNA: TGTGCCAGCAGCTTAGACACCCACGAGCAGTACTTC
J: TRBJ2-7; size: few; V: TRBV18; D: TRBD1; CDR3: CASSLGQGAAYEQYF; DNA: TGTGCCAGCTCCCTAGGACAGGGGGCGGCCTACGAGCAGTACTTC
J: TRBJ2-5; size: many; V: TRBV6-6; D: -; CDR3: CASSKSNREETQYF; DNA: TGTGCCAGCAGTAAATCAAACAGGGAAGAGACCCAGTACTTC
J: TRBJ2-5; size: few; V: TRBV18; D: -; CDR3: CASSLLPGSQETQYF; DNA: TGTGCCAGCTCACTTTTGCCGGGATCCCAAGAGACCCAGTACTTC
J: TRBJ2-5; size: few; V: TRBV18; D: -; CDR3: CASSAWGPVETQYF; DNA: TGTGCCAGCTCCGCCTGGGGGCCCGTGGAGACCCAGTACTTC
J: TRBJ2-5; size: -; V: TRBV5-1; D: TRBD2; CDR3: CASSEGLAGAGETQYF; DNA: TGCGCCAGCAGCGAGGGACTAGCGGGAGCTGGAGAGACCCAGTACTTC
J: TRBJ1-1; size: once; V: TRBV5-6; D: -; CDR3: CASSRGARGTEAFF; DNA: TGTGCCAGCAGTCGGGGCGCGAGGGGCACTGAAGCTTTCTTT
J: TRBJ2-1; size: few; V: TRBV6-5; D: TRBD2; CDR3: CASSRGRDNEQFF; DNA: TGTGCCAGCAGTCGCGGGAGAGACAATGAGCAGTTCTTC
J: TRBJ2-7; size: -; V: TRBV5-1; D: TRBD1; CDR3: CASSLTGAIDEQYF; DNA: TGCGCCAGCAGCTTGACAGGGGCGATCGACGAGCAGTACTTC
J: TRBJ1-1; size: few; V: TRBV5-1; D: -; CDR3: CASSFSGGNTEAFF; DNA: TGCGCCAGCAGCTTTTCGGGGGGAAACACTGAAGCTTTCTTT
J: TRBJ2-7; size: -; V: TRBV28; D: TRBD1; CDR3: CASSPGQGPYEQYF; DNA: TGTGCCAGCAGTCCCGGACAGGGACCCTACGAGCAGTACTTC